This TCR beta chain originates from a study of T-cell reconstitution after alpha-beta-depleted transplantation in children. General study points: It was surviving recipient T cells and thymic progenitors that gave some patients high TCRbeta diversity at day 60.

Researchers prepared the TCRbeta library using unique molecular identifiers, the study reports. Each CDR3 protein gets one entry after TCRdb re-called the PCR reads with MiXCR. The repertoire has fewer than 550,000 distinct CDR3 sequences, 8% to 11% of them found once; the top ten carry around 2%. Germline CDR1 reads SGHNT; CDR2 reads YENEEA. CDR3 length equals 14 residues. V shed 0 bases and J shed 15 bases, with 18 bases lying between them. This clonotype was detected ten times or more. The antigen is not known. The specimen was PBMCs, collected before TCRalphabeta/CD19-depleted stem cell transplant. The rearrangement uses TRBV11-3 and TRBJ2-1; D is uncertain. The TCR comes from a child aged 2 to 10 with inherited bone marrow failure, due to receive a stem cell transplant. CDR3 bases: TGTGCCAGCAGCTTAGAGGGCGAGTCCTCTTCGATGTTCTTC. Residues: CASSLEGESSSMFF.